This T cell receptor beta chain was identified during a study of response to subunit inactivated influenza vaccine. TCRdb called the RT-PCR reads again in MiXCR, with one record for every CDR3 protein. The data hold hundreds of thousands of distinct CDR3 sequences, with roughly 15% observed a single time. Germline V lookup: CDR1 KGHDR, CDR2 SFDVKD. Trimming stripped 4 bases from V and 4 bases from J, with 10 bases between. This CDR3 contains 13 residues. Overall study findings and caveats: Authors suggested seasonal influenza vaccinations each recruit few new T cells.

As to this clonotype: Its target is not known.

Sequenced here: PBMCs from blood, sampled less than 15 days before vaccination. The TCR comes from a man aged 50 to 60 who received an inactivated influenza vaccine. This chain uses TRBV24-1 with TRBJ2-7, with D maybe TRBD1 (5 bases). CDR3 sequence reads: CATSDVGRYEQYF. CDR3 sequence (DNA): TGTGCCACCAGTGACGTGGGGCGATACGAGCAGTACTTC.